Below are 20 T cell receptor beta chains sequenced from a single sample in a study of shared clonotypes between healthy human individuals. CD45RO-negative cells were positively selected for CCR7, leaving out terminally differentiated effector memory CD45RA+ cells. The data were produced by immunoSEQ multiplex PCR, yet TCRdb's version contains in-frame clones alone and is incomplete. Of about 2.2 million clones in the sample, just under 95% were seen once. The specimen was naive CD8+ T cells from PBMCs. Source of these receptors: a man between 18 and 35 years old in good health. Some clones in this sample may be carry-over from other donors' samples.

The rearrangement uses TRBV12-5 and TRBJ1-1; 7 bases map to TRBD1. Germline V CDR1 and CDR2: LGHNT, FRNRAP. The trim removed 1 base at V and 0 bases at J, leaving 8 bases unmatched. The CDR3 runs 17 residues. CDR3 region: CASGLGPPTGVNTEAFF. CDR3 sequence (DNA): TGTGCTAGTGGTTTGGGACCCCCTACAGGGGTGAACACTGAAGCTTTCTTT.

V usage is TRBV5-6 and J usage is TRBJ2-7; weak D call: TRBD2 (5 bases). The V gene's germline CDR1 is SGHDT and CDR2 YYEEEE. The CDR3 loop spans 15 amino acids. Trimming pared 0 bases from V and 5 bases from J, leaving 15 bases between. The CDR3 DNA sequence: TGTGCCAGCAGCTTGGAGGCCTCGGGGATTAACGAGCAGTACTTC. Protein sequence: CASSLEASGINEQYF. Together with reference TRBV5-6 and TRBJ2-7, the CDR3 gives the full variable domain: DAGVTQSPTHLIKTRGQQVTLRCSPKSGHDTVSWYQQALGQGPQFIFQYYEEEERQRGNFPDRFSGHQFPNYSSELNVNALLLGDSALYLCASSLEASGINEQYFGPGTRLTVT.

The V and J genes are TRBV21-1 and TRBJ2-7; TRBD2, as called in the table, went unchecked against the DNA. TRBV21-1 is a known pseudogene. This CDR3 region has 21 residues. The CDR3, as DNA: TGTGCCAGCAGCAAAGGCCAAAATCGACTAGCGGGAGGGCCGGGGACCTACGAGCAGTACTTC. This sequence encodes CASSKGQNRLAGGPGTYEQYF.

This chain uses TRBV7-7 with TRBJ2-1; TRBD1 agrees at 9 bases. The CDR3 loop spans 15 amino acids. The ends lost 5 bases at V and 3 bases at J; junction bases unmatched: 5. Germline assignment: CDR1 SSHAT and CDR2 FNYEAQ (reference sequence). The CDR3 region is CASSPGQGVYNEQFF. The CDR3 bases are TGTGCCAGCAGCCCGGGACAGGGAGTCTACAATGAGCAGTTCTTC.

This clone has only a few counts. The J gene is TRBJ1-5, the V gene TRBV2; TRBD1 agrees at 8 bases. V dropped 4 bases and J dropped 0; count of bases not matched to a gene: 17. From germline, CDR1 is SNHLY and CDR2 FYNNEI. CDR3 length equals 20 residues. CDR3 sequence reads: CASSGSILDRVGDSNQPQHF. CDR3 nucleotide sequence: TGTGCCAGCAGTGGATCCATATTGGACAGGGTGGGGGATAGCAATCAGCCCCAGCATTTT.

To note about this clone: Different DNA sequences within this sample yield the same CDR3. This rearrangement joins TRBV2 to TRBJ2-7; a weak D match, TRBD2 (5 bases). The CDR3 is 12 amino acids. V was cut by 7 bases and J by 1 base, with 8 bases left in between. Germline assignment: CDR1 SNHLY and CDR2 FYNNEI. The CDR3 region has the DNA TGTGCCAGCAAGCGGTCTTCCTACGAGCAGTACTTC. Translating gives CASKRSSYEQYF. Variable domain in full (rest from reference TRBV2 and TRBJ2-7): EPEVTQTPSHQVTQMGQEVILRCVPISNHLYFYWYRQILGQKVEFLVSFYNNEISEKSEIFDDQFSVERPDGSNFTLKIRSTKLEDSAMYFCASKRSSYEQYFGPGTRLTVT.

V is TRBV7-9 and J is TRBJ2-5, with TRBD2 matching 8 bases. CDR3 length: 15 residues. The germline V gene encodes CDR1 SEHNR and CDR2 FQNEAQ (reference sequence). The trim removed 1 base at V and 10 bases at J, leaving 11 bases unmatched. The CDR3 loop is CASSLVISGTQIQYF. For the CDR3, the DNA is TGTGCCAGCAGCTTAGTAATTAGCGGGACACAGATCCAGTACTTC. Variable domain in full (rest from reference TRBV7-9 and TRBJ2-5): DTGVSQNPRHKITKRGQNVTFRCDPISEHNRLYWYRQTLGQGPEFLTYFQNEAQLEKSRLLSDRFSAERPKGSFSTLEIQRTEQGDSAMYLCASSLVISGTQIQYFGPGTRLLVL.

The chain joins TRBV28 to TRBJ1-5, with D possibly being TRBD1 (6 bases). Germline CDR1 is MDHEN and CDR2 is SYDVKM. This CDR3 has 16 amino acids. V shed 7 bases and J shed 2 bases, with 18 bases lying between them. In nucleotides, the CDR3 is TGTGCCAGCACCCCCCCTGGGGGGGGCGGCAATCAGCCCCAGCATTTT. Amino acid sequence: CASTPPGGGGNQPQHF.

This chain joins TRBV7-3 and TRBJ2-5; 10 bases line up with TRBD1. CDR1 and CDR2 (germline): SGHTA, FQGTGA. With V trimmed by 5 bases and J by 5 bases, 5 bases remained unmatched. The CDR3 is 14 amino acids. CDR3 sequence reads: CASSPTGGVETQYF. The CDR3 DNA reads TGTGCCAGCAGCCCGACAGGGGGCGTCGAGACCCAGTACTTC.

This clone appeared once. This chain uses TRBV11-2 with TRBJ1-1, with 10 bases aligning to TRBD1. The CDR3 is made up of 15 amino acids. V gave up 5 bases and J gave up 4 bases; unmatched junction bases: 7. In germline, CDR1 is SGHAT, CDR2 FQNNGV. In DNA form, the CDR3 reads TGTGCCAGCAGCCTCCATTGGGACAGGGGCACTGAAGCTTTCTTT. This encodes CASSLHWDRGTEAFF.

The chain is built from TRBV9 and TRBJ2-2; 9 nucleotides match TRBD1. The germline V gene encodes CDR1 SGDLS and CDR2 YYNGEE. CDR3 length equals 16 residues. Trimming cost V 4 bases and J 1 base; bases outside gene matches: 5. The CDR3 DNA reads TGTGCCAGCAGCTCTTGGGACAGGGAGAACACCGGGGAGCTGTTTTTT. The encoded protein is CASSSWDRENTGELFF.

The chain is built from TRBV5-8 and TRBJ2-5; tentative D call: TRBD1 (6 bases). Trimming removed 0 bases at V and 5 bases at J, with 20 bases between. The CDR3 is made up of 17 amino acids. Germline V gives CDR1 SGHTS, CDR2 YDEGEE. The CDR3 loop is CASSLGVAGAPRETQYF. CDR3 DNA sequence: TGTGCCAGCAGCTTGGGGGTCGCAGGGGCCCCGCGGGAGACCCAGTACTTC.

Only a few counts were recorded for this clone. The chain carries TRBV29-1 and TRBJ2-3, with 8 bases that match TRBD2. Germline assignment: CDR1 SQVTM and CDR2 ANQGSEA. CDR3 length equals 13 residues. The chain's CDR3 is CTLTSVSTDTQYF. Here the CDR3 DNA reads TGCACCCTGACTAGCGTTTCCACAGATACGCAGTATTTT.

The CDR3 protein is CASSPAGNYGYTF. The DNA of the CDR3 is TGTGCCAGCAGCCCCGCAGGGAACTATGGCTACACCTTC. This chain joins TRBV9 and TRBJ1-2; D may be TRBD1 (5 bases). The length of the CDR3 is 13 residues. From germline, CDR1 is SGDLS and CDR2 YYNGEE. Trimming took 4 bases from V and 2 from J, leaving 9 bases between them.

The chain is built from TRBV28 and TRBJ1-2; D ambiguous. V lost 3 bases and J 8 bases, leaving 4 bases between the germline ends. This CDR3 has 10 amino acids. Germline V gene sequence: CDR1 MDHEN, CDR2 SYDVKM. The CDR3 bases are TGTGCCAGCAGTTTTGACGGCTACACCTTC. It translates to CASSFDGYTF.

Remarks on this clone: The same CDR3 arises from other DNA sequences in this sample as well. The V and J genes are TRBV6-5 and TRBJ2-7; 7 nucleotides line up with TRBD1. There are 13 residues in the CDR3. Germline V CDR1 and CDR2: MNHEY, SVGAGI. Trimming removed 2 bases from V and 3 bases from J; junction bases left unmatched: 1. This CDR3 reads CASSYPGGYEQYF. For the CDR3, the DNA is TGTGCCAGCAGTTACCCAGGGGGCTACGAGCAGTACTTC.

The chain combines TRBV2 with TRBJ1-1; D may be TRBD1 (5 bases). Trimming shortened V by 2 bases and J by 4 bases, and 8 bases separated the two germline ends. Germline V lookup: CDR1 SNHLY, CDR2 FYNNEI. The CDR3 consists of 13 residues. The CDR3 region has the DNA TGTGCCAGCAGTGAACTTGGGGGCACTGAAGCTTTCTTT. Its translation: CASSELGGTEAFF.

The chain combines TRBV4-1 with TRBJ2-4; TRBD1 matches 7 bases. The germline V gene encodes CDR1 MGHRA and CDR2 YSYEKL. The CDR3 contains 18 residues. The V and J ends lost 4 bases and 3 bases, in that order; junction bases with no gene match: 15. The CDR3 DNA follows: TGCGCCAGCAGCCTGAGGCAGGGGGTTTCGGACGGCAAAAACATTCAGTACTTC. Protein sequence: CASSLRQGVSDGKNIQYF.

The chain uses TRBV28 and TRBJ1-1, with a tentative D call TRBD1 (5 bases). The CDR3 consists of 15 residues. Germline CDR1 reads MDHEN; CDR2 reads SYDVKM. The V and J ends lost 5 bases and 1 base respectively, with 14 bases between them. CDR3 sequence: CASSLPRQPNTEAFF. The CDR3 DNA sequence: TGTGCCAGCAGTCTCCCCCGACAGCCGAACACTGAAGCTTTCTTT.

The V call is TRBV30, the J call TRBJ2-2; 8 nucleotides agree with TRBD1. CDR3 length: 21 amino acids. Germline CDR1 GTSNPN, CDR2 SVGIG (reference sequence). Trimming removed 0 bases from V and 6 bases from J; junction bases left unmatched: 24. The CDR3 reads CAWSVQSRISGQGRGAGELFF. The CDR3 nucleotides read TGTGCCTGGAGTGTACAGAGCAGGATATCAGGACAGGGCCGGGGAGCCGGGGAGCTGTTTTTT.